This passage covers 15 T cell receptor beta chains from one sample sequenced in a study of Ad26.COV2.S vaccination and SARS-CoV-2 variants. Only in-frame clones appear in the TCRdb table, and some are missing; sequencing was by immunoSEQ multiplex PCR. This table has hundreds of thousands of clones, about 87% appearing once. Treatment denoted: about 20 received Ad26.COV2.S at low or high dose, single or two shots; several received placebo; per-sample allocation not given. Specimen acquisition occurred on day 63 following the initial vaccine or placebo injection. Specimen: peripheral blood, collected in a trial of Ad26.COV2.S vaccine versus placebo. The receptors shown here come from a person between 18 and 60 years old who received the Ad26.COV2.S COVID-19 vaccine or a placebo.

The rearrangement links TRBV28 to TRBJ2-3; 9 bases match TRBD1. Germline CDR1 MDHEN, CDR2 SYDVKM. The V and J ends lost 6 bases and 1 base, in that order; junction bases with no gene match: 8. The CDR3 consists of 16 residues. CDR3 sequence reads: CASSNPGQGRTDTQYF. The DNA of the CDR3 is TGTGCCAGCAGCAACCCGGGACAGGGACGCACAGATACGCAGTATTTT.

This clone was seen a few times. The chain recombines TRBV19 with TRBJ1-1; D call uncertain. This CDR3 has 14 amino acids. The V end was cut by 1 base, the J end by 4 bases, with 10 bases between. Germline V lookup: CDR1 LNHDA, CDR2 SQIVND (reference sequence). CDR3 region: CASSIGEMGTEAFF. DNA for the CDR3: TGTGCCAGTAGTATAGGGGAAATGGGCACTGAAGCTTTCTTT.

V usage is TRBV5-1 and J usage is TRBJ2-2; TRBD1 matches at 9 bases. Germline V gives CDR1 SGHRS, CDR2 YFSETQ. CDR3 size: 15 residues. The V segment lost 4 bases and the J segment 7 bases; nucleotides outside the gene matches: 8. CDR3 DNA sequence: TGCGCCAGCAGCGCAACAGGGGGCGCCGGCGGGGAGCTGTTTTTT. It translates to CASSATGGAGGELFF.

V and J are TRBV28 and TRBJ2-4; D unresolved. CDR1 is MDHEN, CDR2 SYDVKM, per germline. The germline V and J ends were trimmed by 10 bases and 0 bases, with 19 bases remaining between them. The CDR3 contains 16 residues. The CDR3 sequence is CAISLDGILAKNIQYF. CDR3 nucleotides: TGTGCCATATCCTTGGACGGTATACTAGCCAAAAACATTCAGTACTTC.

This chain uses TRBV2 with TRBJ1-5; D is unclear. Looked up from germline, CDR1 is SNHLY and CDR2 is FYNNEI. Trimming removed 4 bases at V and 9 bases at J, with 16 bases between. This CDR3 spans 14 amino acids. The CDR3 here is CASSGAQGILPQHF. CDR3 sequence (DNA): TGTGCCAGCAGTGGGGCTCAAGGAATTTTGCCCCAGCATTTT.

This clone has just one count. This chain uses TRBV19 with TRBJ1-5; D is undetermined. CDR3 length equals 12 residues. Germline CDR1 reads LNHDA; CDR2 reads SQIVND (reference sequence). The chain's CDR3 is CAGGSSNQPQHF. The CDR3 coding sequence is TGTGCAGGAGGGAGCAGCAATCAGCCCCAGCATTTT.

The chain is built from TRBV9 and TRBJ2-5, with unresolved D. Germline V lookup: CDR1 SGDLS, CDR2 YYNGEE. CDR3 length equals 13 residues. Trimming left V 6 bases short and J 4 bases short, with 13 bases between. CDR3 region: CASNTEVAETQYF. The DNA for the CDR3 is TGTGCCAGCAACACCGAGGTAGCAGAGACCCAGTACTTC.

The chain carries TRBV2 and TRBJ1-6; D possibly corresponds to TRBD1 (6 bases). This CDR3 comprises 15 residues. V was cut by 6 bases and J by 5 bases, with 14 bases left in between. In germline, CDR1 is SNHLY, CDR2 FYNNEI. The CDR3 nucleotides read TGTGCCAGCAGAATGGACAGATCCGATAATTCACCCCTCCACTTT. Protein: CASRMDRSDNSPLHF.

The table lists this clone with a count of one. This chain joins TRBV30 and TRBJ2-3; TRBD2 matches at 7 bases. Unmatched junction bases numbered 6, after V lost 2 bases and J lost 1 base. CDR3 length equals 15 residues. CDR1 GTSNPN and CDR2 SVGIG come from the germline V gene (reference sequence). The CDR3: CAWSRRGGGTDTQYF. DNA for the CDR3: TGTGCCTGGAGTCGGAGGGGAGGGGGCACAGATACGCAGTATTTT. Based on the CDR3 plus reference TRBV30 and TRBJ2-3, the full variable domain is SQTIHQWPATLVQPVGSPLSLECTVEGTSNPNLYWYRQAAGRGLQLLFYSVGIGQISSEVPQNLSASRPQDRQFILSSKKLLLSDSGFYLCAWSRRGGGTDTQYFGPGTRLTVL.

This chain connects TRBV18 to TRBJ1-6, with 7 bases fitting TRBD1. Per germline, CDR1 KGHSH and CDR2 LQKENI. This CDR3 is 18 amino acids long. The V gene end was trimmed by 2 bases and the J gene end by 5 bases; junction bases not matched to a gene: 12. CDR3: CASSPVEGGGTHNSPLHF. CDR3 bases: TGTGCCAGCTCACCAGTTGAGGGAGGGGGCACCCATAATTCACCCCTCCACTTT.

The chain is built from TRBV27 and TRBJ2-2; TRBD2 aligns across 10 bases. The germline gives CDR1 MNHEY, CDR2 SMNVEV (reference sequence). The CDR3 runs 16 residues. The ends lost 6 bases at V and 6 bases at J; junction bases unmatched: 10. The CDR3 sequence is CASRSTAGGPAGELFF. In DNA form, the CDR3 reads TGTGCCAGCAGATCCACAGCGGGAGGGCCCGCCGGGGAGCTGTTTTTT.

The V gene is TRBV5-6, the J gene TRBJ1-2; TRBD1 might be the D (5 bases). V lost 0 bases and J 7 bases, leaving 16 bases between the germline ends. CDR1 and CDR2 (germline): SGHDT, YYEEEE. This CDR3 contains 15 residues. The CDR3 nucleotides read TGTGCCAGCAGCTTGGTCTTTCGGGGCGCTGGTGGCTACACCTTC. This sequence encodes CASSLVFRGAGGYTF.

The rearrangement uses TRBV19 and TRBJ2-5, with a tentative D call TRBD1 (6 bases). This CDR3 spans 15 amino acids. Germline loops: CDR1 LNHDA, CDR2 SQIVND (reference sequence). V was shortened by 5 bases and J by 5 bases, with 18 bases between the two germline ends. CDR3 region: CASSVRDTRQETQYF. The CDR3 nucleotides are TGTGCCAGTAGTGTTCGGGACACCCGCCAGGAGACCCAGTACTTC.

The table lists this clone with a count of one. The CDR3 sequence is CASSVRLIYTF. In DNA, the CDR3 is TGTGCCAGCAGTGTTCGGCTCATCTACACCTTC. The chain carries TRBV2 and TRBJ1-2; D call uncertain. V shed 4 bases and J shed 10 bases, with 10 bases lying between them. CDR1 is SNHLY and CDR2 is FYNNEI in the germline V gene. The CDR3 loop spans 11 amino acids.

The chain links TRBV5-5 to TRBJ1-6; 8 nucleotides align to TRBD1. V shed 5 bases and J 0 bases; nucleotides not matched to a gene: 7. Germline V CDR1 and CDR2: SGHKS, YYEKEE (reference sequence). CDR3 length: 17 amino acids. CDR3 in DNA: TGTGCCAGCAGTATGGGGACAGGCCGCTCCTATAATTCACCCCTCCACTTT. It yields the protein CASSMGTGRSYNSPLHF.